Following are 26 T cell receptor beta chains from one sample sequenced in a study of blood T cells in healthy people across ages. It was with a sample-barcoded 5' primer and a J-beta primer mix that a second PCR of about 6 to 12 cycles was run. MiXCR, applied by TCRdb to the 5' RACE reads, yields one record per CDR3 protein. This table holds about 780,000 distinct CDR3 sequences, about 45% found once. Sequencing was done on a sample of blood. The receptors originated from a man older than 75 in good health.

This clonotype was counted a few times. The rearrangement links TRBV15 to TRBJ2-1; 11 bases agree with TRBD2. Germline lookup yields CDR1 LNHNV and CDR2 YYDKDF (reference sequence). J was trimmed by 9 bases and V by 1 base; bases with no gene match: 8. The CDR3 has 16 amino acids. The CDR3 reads CATSRAGTSGGFEQFF. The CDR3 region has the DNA TGTGCCACCAGCAGAGCCGGGACTAGCGGAGGGTTTGAGCAGTTCTTC.

CDR3 nucleotides: TGTGCCAGCACCATAGGGACTTTCTACAATGAGCAGTTCTTC. Amino acids: CASTIGTFYNEQFF. J is TRBJ2-1 and V is TRBV12-3 or TRBV12-4; a weak D match, TRBD2 (6 bases). Trimming removed 7 bases at V and 3 bases at J, with 13 bases between. This CDR3 has 14 residues.

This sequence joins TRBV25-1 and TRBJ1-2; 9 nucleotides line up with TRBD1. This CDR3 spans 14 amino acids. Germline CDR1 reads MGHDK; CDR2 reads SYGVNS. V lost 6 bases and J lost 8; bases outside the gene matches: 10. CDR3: CASRDTGGVGGYTF. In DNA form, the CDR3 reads TGTGCCAGCAGGGATACAGGGGGCGTAGGGGGCTACACCTTC.

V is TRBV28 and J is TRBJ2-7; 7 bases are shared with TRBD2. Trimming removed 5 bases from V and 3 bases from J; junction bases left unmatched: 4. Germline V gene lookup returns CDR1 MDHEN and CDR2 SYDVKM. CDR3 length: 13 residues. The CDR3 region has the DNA TGTGCCAGCAGTCGAGCGGGGCGCTACGAGCAGTACTTC. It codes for CASSRAGRYEQYF. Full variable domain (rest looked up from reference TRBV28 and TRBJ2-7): DVKVTQSSRYLVKRTGEKVFLECVQDMDHENMFWYRQDPGLGLRLIYFSYDVKMKEKGDIPEGYSVSREKKERFSLILESASTNQTSMYLCASSRAGRYEQYFGPGTRLTVT.

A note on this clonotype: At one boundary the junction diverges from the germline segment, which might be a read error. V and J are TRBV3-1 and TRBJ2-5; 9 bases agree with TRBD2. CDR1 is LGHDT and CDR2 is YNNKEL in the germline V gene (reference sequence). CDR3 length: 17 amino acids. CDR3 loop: CASSLRRVAGDQGTQYF. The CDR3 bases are TGTGCCAGCAGCCTAAGAAGGGTAGCGGGGGACCAAGGGACCCAGTACTTC.

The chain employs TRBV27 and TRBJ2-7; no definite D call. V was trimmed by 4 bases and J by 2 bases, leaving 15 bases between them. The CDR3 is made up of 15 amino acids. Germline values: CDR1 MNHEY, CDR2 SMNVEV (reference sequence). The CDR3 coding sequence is TGTGCCAGCAGTTCCCGGGCCGAGGAACCCTACGAGCAGTACTTC. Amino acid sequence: CASSSRAEEPYEQYF.

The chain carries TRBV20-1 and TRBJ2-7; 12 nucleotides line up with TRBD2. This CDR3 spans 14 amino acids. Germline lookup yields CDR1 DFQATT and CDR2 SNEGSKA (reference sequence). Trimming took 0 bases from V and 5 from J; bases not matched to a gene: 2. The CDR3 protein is CSARDGLAGNEQYF. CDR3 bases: TGCAGTGCTAGAGACGGACTAGCGGGAAACGAGCAGTACTTC.

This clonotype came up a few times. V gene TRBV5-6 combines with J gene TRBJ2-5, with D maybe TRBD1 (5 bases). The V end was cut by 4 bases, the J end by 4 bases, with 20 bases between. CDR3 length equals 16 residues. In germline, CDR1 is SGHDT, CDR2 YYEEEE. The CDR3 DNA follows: TGTGCCAGCAGCCTGGCCGTAGGGGAATCCCTAGAGACCCAGTACTTC. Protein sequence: CASSLAVGESLETQYF.

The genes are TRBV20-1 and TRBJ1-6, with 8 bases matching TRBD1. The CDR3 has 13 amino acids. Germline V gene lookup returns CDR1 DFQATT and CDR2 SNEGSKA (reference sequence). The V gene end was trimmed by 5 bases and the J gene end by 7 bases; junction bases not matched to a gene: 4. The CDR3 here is CSAGGQANSPLHF. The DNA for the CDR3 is TGCAGTGCTGGGGGACAGGCAAATTCACCCCTCCACTTT.

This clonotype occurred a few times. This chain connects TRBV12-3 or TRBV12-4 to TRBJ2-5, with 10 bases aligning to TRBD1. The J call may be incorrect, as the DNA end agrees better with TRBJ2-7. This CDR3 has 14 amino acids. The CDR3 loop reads CASSLVTGGTEQYF. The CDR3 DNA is TGTGCCAGCAGTTTAGTGACAGGGGGCACCGAGCAGTACTTC.

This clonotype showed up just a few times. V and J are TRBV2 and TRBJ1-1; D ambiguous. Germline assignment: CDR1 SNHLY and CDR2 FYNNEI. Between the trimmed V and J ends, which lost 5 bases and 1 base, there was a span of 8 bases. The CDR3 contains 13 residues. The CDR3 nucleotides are TGTGCCAGCAGTCAATACAAGAACACTGAAGCTTTCTTT. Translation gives CASSQYKNTEAFF.

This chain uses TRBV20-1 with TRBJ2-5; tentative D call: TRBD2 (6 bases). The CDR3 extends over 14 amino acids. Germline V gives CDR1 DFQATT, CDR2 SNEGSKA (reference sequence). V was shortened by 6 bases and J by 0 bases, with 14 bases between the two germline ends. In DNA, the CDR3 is TGCAGTGCAGGAGGAGGGGCTTACCAAGAGACCCAGTACTTC. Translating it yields CSAGGGAYQETQYF.

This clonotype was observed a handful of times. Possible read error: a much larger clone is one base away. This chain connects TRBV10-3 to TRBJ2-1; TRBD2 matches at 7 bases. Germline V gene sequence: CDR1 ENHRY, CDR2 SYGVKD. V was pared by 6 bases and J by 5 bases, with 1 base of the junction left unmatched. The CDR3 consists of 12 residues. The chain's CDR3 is CAIRGTNNEQFF. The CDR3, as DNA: TGTGCCATCAGGGGGACTAACAATGAGCAGTTCTTC.

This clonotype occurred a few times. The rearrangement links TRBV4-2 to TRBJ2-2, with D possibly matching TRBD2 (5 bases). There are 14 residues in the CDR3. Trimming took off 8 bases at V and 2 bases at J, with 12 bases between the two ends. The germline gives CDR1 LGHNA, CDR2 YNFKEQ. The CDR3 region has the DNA TGTGCCAGCCTCGGGGTGACAAACACCGGGGAGCTGTTTTTT. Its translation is CASLGVTNTGELFF.

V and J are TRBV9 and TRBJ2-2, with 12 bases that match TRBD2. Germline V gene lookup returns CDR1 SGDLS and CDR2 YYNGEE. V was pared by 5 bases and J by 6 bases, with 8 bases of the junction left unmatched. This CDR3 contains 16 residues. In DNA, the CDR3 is TGTGCCAGCAGTGGAGAGACTAGCGGGAGCTCCGGGGAGCTGTTTTTT. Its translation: CASSGETSGSSGELFF.

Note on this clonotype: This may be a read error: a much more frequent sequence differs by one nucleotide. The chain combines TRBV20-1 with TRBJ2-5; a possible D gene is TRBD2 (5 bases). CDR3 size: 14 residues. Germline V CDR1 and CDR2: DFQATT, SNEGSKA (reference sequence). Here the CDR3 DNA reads TGCAGTACTAGAGATCTGCGTTTCCAAGAGACCCAGTACTTC. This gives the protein CSTRDLRFQETQYF.

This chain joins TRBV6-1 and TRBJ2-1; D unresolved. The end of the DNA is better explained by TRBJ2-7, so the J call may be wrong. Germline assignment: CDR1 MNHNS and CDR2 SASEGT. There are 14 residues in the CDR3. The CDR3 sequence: CASSTSSYYNEQYF. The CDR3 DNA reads TGTGCCAGCAGTACATCTAGTTACTACAATGAGCAGTACTTC.

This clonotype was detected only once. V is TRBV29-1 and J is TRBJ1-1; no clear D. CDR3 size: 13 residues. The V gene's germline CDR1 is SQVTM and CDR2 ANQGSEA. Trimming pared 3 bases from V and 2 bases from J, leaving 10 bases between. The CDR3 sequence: CSVDNPLNTEAFF. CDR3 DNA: TGCAGCGTTGATAACCCCCTCAACACTGAAGCTTTCTTT. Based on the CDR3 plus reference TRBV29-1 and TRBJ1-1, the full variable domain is SAVISQKPSRDICQRGTSLTIQCQVDSQVTMMFWYRQQPGQSLTLIATANQGSEATYESGFVIDKFPISRPNLTFSTLTVSNMSPEDSSIYLCSVDNPLNTEAFFGQGTRLTVV.

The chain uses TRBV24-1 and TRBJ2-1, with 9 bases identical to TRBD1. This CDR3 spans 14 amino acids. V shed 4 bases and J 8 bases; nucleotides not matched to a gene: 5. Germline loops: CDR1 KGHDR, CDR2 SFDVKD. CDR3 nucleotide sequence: TGTGCCACCAGTGACCGGGACAGGGTTCATGAGCAGTTCTTC. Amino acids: CATSDRDRVHEQFF.

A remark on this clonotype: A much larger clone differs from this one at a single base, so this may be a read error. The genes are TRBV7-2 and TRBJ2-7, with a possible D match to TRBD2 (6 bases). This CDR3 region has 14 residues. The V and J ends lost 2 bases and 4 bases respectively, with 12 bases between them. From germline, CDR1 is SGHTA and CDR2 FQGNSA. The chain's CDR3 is CASSLKPGRYEQYF. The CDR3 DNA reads TGTGCCAGCAGCTTAAAGCCAGGGAGGTACGAGCAGTACTTC.

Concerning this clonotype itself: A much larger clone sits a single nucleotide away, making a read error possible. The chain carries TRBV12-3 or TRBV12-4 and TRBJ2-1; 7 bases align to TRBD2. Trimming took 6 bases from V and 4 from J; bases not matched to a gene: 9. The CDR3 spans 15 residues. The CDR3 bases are TGTGCCAGCAGACCCGGGACTAACTATTACAATGAGCAGTTCTTC. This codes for CASRPGTNYYNEQFF.

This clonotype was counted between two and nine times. The CDR3, as DNA: TGTGCCAGCAGCCTGCTGACAGGGGGGCGAGGGGATGAGCAGTTCTTC. Its translation: CASSLLTGGRGDEQFF. The chain joins TRBV5-5 to TRBJ2-1, with TRBD1 matching over 9 bases. V lost 4 bases, J lost 8 bases, and 13 bases stayed unmatched. There are 16 residues in the CDR3. From germline, CDR1 is SGHKS and CDR2 YYEKEE (reference sequence).

As DNA, the CDR3 is TGTGCCAGCCCTGCCATTACTGATTCCTACGAGCAGTACTTC. Translation gives CASPAITDSYEQYF. J is TRBJ2-7 and V is TRBV2; D unresolved. The V gene lost 8 bases and the J gene lost 1 base, with 15 bases spanning the gap. Germline assignment: CDR1 SNHLY and CDR2 FYNNEI. This CDR3 has 14 residues.

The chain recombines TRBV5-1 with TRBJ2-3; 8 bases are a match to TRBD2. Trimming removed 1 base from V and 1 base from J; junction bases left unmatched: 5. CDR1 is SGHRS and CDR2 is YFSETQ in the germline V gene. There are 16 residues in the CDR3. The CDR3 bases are TGCGCCAGCAGCTTGATGGTAGCGGGGCGCACAGATACGCAGTATTTT. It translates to CASSLMVAGRTDTQYF.

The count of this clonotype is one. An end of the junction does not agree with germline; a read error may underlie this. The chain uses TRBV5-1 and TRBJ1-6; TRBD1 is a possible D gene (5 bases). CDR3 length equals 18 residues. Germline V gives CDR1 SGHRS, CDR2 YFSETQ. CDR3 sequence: CASSPRGAEDVSNSPPHF. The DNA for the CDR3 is TGCGCCAGCAGCCCACGAGGGGCAGAAGATGTGAGTAATTCACCCCCCCACTTT.

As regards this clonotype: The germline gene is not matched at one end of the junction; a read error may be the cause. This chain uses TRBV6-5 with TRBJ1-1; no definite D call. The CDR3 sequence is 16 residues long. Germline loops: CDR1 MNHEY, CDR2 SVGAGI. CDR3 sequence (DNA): TGTGCTAGCAGTTATTGGGGTAGCCGAATGAACACTGAAGCTTTCTTT. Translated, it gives CASSYWGSRMNTEAFF.